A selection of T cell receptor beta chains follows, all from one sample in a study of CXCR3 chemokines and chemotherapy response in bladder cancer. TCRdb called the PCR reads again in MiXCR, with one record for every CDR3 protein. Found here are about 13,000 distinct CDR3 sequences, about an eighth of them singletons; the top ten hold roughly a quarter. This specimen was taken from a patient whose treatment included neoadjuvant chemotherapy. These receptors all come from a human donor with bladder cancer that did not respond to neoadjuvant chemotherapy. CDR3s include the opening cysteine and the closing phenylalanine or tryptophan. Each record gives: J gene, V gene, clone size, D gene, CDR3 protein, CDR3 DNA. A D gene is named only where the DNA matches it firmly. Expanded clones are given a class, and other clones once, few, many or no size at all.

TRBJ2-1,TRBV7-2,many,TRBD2,CASSDTSGNNEQFF,TGTGCCAGCAGCGACACTAGCGGAAACAATGAGCAGTTCTTC
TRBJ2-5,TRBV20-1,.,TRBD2,CSASSGSQETQYF,TGCAGTGCTTCTAGCGGGTCCCAAGAGACCCAGTACTTC
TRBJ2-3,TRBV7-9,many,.,CASSNQQGFTDTQYF,TGTGCCAGCAGCAACCAACAGGGATTCACAGATACGCAGTATTTT
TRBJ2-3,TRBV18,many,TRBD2,CASSPNSGGTDTQYF,TGTGCCAGCTCACCAAATAGCGGGGGCACAGATACGCAGTATTTT
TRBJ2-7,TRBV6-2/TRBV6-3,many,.,CASSPVDYEQYF,TGTGCCAGCAGCCCGGTAGACTACGAGCAGTACTTC
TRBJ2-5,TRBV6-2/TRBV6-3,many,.,CASRRTMGARETQYF,TGTGCCAGCAGGCGGACGATGGGGGCTCGGGAGACCCAGTACTTC
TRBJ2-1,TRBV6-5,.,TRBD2,CASTLAGGGYNEQFF,TGTGCCAGCACGTTAGCGGGAGGGGGGTACAATGAGCAGTTCTTC
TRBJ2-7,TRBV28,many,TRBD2,CASSAGTSGSYEQYF,TGTGCCAGCAGCGCTGGGACTAGCGGGTCATACGAGCAGTACTTC
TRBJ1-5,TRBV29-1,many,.,CSVGQSNQPQHF,TGCAGCGTTGGACAGTCCAATCAGCCCCAGCATTTT
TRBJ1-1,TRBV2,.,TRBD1,CASRTGMNTEAFF,TGTGCCAGCAGGACAGGGATGAACACTGAAGCTTTCTTT